Presented here are 31 T cell receptor beta chains from one specimen sequenced in a study of technical replicates of blood from a few donors. Only in-frame clones appear in the TCRdb table, and some are missing; sequencing was by immunoSEQ multiplex PCR. There are nearly 95,000 clones in the sample; about 95% occur only once, and 0.36% lies in the top ten. Material: T cells isolated from PBMCs. These TCRs come from a human donor in good health.

V usage is TRBV6-6 and J usage is TRBJ2-1, with 9 bases identical to TRBD1. This CDR3 contains 15 residues. V dropped 6 bases and J dropped 2; count of bases not matched to a gene: 5. In germline, CDR1 is MNHNY, CDR2 SVGAGI (reference sequence). The CDR3 DNA sequence: TGTGCCAGCAGGGCCACAGGGGGCACCTACAATGAGCAGTTCTTC. Protein sequence: CASRATGGTYNEQFF.

This clone was picked up one time. The J gene is TRBJ2-5, the V gene TRBV7-9; 11 bases align to TRBD1. The CDR3 has 18 residues. Germline assignment: CDR1 SEHNR and CDR2 FQNEAQ (reference sequence). V shed 8 bases and J 2 bases; nucleotides not matched to a gene: 16. CDR3 residues: CASGTGTGGRSLQETQYF. The CDR3 region has the DNA TGTGCCAGCGGGACGGGGACAGGGGGTCGATCTCTGCAAGAGACCCAGTACTTC.

The V gene is TRBV4-1, the J gene TRBJ1-3; a weak D match, TRBD1 (5 bases). Germline CDR1 and CDR2: MGHRA and YSYEKL. The CDR3 runs 15 residues. V lost 5 bases, J lost 2 bases, and 13 bases lay in between. The CDR3 reads CASSAQGSPGNTIYF. As DNA, the CDR3 is TGCGCCAGCAGCGCCCAGGGTTCCCCTGGAAACACCATATATTTT.

The chain employs TRBV5-1 and TRBJ2-3; 11 bases match TRBD2. J gave up 1 base and V 4 bases, and 8 bases lay outside the gene matches. CDR3 length: 17 amino acids. Per germline, CDR1 SGHRS and CDR2 YFSETQ. The CDR3 here is CASSPNLAGGGTDTQYF. The CDR3 region has the DNA TGCGCCAGCAGCCCGAACCTAGCGGGAGGCGGCACAGATACGCAGTATTTT.

This clone occurred once. The rearrangement joins TRBV6-6 to TRBJ2-1; possible D gene TRBD1, 6 bases. This CDR3 is 12 amino acids long. V was clipped by 0 bases and J by 15 bases, with 12 bases between them. Germline V gene lookup returns CDR1 MNHNY and CDR2 SVGAGI (reference sequence). The CDR3 nucleotides read TGTGCCAGCAGTTACTCGAATGGGGGCTTGTTCTTC. Its protein is CASSYSNGGLFF.

The rearrangement links TRBV2 to TRBJ2-7; possible D gene TRBD2, 6 bases. CDR3 length equals 13 residues. Trimming took 11 bases from V and 0 from J, leaving 14 bases between them. Germline loops: CDR1 SNHLY, CDR2 FYNNEI. CDR3 amino acids: CALSGGSSYEQYF. The CDR3 DNA follows: TGTGCCCTATCCGGAGGGAGCTCCTACGAGCAGTACTTC.

This clone was observed once. The chain links TRBV30 to TRBJ1-2; 10 bases match TRBD1. The junction had 14 bases not matched to a gene; V was cut back by 6 bases and J by 4 bases. The CDR3 extends over 16 amino acids. The germline V gene encodes CDR1 GTSNPN and CDR2 SVGIG (reference sequence). Here the CDR3 DNA reads TGTGCCTGTACACGGGACAGGGGAAAGAACTTCTATGGCTACACCTTC. It translates to CACTRDRGKNFYGYTF.

V usage is TRBV9 and J usage is TRBJ2-1; TRBD2 aligns across 7 bases. The V segment lost 4 bases and the J segment 4 bases; nucleotides outside the gene matches: 11. Per the germline V gene, CDR1 is SGDLS and CDR2 is YYNGEE. The CDR3 has 16 amino acids. The CDR3 protein is CASSPLGGRTYNEQFF. The CDR3 DNA sequence: TGTGCCAGCAGCCCCCTGGGCGGGAGAACTTACAATGAGCAGTTCTTC.

This chain connects TRBV10-3 to TRBJ2-3; TRBD1 might be the D (5 bases). Germline V CDR1 and CDR2: ENHRY, SYGVKD. This CDR3 has 16 residues. V lost 0 bases to trimming and J lost 6 bases, with 16 bases between them. The CDR3 nucleotides are TGTGCCATCAGTGAGTCGGGGCGTCTCGCAGGGGATACGCAGTATTTT. Translation: CAISESGRLAGDTQYF.

CDR3 DNA: TGTGCCAGCAGCGTAGAAAGGGGTAGCGGCTACACCTTC. Translated: CASSVERGSGYTF. The chain links TRBV9 to TRBJ1-2; D may be TRBD1 (5 bases). Germline values: CDR1 SGDLS, CDR2 YYNGEE. V was clipped by 0 bases and J by 8 bases, with 11 bases between them. The CDR3 is made up of 13 amino acids.

This chain uses TRBV5-1 with TRBJ1-4, with 7 bases that match TRBD1. In germline, CDR1 is SGHRS, CDR2 YFSETQ. The V segment lost 4 bases and the J segment 3 bases; nucleotides outside the gene matches: 6. The CDR3 covers 15 residues. The CDR3 spells CASSPWTGPNEKLFF. DNA of the CDR3: TGCGCCAGCAGCCCCTGGACAGGACCTAATGAAAAACTGTTTTTT.

V and J are TRBV7-9 and TRBJ2-2, with 9 bases matching TRBD1. Germline V gene sequence: CDR1 SEHNR, CDR2 FQNEAQ (reference sequence). The CDR3 sequence is 14 residues long. J lost 4 bases, V lost 6 bases, and 3 bases had no gene match. CDR3 sequence: CASRGQGGTGELFF. The CDR3 nucleotides read TGTGCCAGCAGGGGACAGGGCGGCACCGGGGAGCTGTTTTTT.

The rearrangement links TRBV4-1 to TRBJ2-5; no reliable D call. V lost 4 bases and J 2 bases, leaving 8 bases between the germline ends. Germline CDR1 reads MGHRA; CDR2 reads YSYEKL. This CDR3 has 13 amino acids. CDR3 protein: CASSPEMQETQYF. As DNA, the CDR3 is TGCGCCAGCAGCCCCGAGATGCAAGAGACCCAGTACTTC.

This CDR3 reads CATSVSQETQYF. The CDR3 DNA sequence: TGTGCCACCTCCGTCTCCCAAGAGACCCAGTACTTC. The rearrangement joins TRBV6-6 to TRBJ2-5; D call uncertain. Germline V CDR1 and CDR2: MNHNY, SVGAGI (reference sequence). The CDR3 sequence is 12 residues long. With 10 bases removed from V and 1 base from J, the gap between germline ends came to 10 bases.

The chain has TRBV11-2 and TRBJ2-5, with 7 bases identical to TRBD1. V lost 5 bases to trimming and J lost 1 base; unmatched junction nucleotides: 7. The CDR3 runs 15 residues. Germline-derived CDR1 and CDR2 are SGHAT and FQNNGV. The CDR3 sequence is CASSVHDRVQETQYF. CDR3 nucleotides: TGTGCCAGCAGCGTACACGACAGGGTCCAAGAGACCCAGTACTTC.

DNA for the CDR3: TGTGCCAGCAGAGAGCACAGCTCCTACGAGCAGTACTTC. It codes for CASREHSSYEQYF. The genes are TRBV28 and TRBJ2-7; no reliable D call. V shed 6 bases and J shed 0 bases, with 9 bases lying between them. This CDR3 is 13 amino acids long. CDR1 is MDHEN, CDR2 SYDVKM, per germline.

The chain couples TRBV9 to TRBJ1-2; perhaps TRBD1 as D (5 bases). The length of the CDR3 is 17 residues. Trimming pared 4 bases from V and 0 bases from J, leaving 19 bases between. Germline values: CDR1 SGDLS, CDR2 YYNGEE. CDR3 nucleotide sequence: TGTGCCAGCAGCCAGGGTTTGGGCAGCACTCCTAACTATGGCTACACCTTC. Protein sequence: CASSQGLGSTPNYGYTF.

V and J are TRBV4-2 and TRBJ1-4, with D possibly being TRBD1 (6 bases). The germline V and J ends were trimmed by 0 bases and 11 bases, with 16 bases remaining between them. This CDR3 has 15 amino acids. Germline V gene data show CDR1 as LGHNA and CDR2 as YNFKEQ. This CDR3 is CASSQDDGTNFKLFF. The DNA for the CDR3 is TGTGCCAGCAGCCAAGACGACGGGACAAATTTTAAACTGTTTTTT.

The chain uses TRBV19 and TRBJ1-1; the D gene is possibly TRBD1 (6 bases). The CDR3 length is 13 residues. The germline V and J ends were trimmed by 4 bases and 1 base, with 7 bases remaining between them. Germline V lookup: CDR1 LNHDA, CDR2 SQIVND (reference sequence). The CDR3 sequence: CASSRDTNTEAFF. DNA for the CDR3: TGTGCCAGTAGTAGGGACACGAACACTGAAGCTTTCTTT.

The count of this clone is one. V and J are TRBV1 and TRBJ2-1; the table's TRBD2 call for D was not verified on the DNA. TRBV1 is noted as a pseudogene. CDR3 length: 17 amino acids. CDR3 loop: CTSSLRTSGRRYNEQFF. The CDR3 region has the DNA TGCACCAGCAGCCTTAGGACTAGCGGGAGGAGGTACAATGAGCAGTTCTTC.

The rearrangement joins TRBV2 to TRBJ1-1; D may be TRBD1 (6 bases). The CDR3 spans 15 residues. Germline V gene lookup returns CDR1 SNHLY and CDR2 FYNNEI. V lost 8 bases to trimming and J lost 4 bases, with 20 bases between them. The CDR3 DNA sequence: TGTGCCAGCTCAGAGGTGGGCAGGGGTGCCACTGAAGCTTTCTTT. Its protein is CASSEVGRGATEAFF.

This clone was recorded once. This chain joins TRBV6-5 and TRBJ2-7; possibly TRBD2 for D (6 bases). V lost 0 bases to trimming and J lost 0 bases, with 12 bases between them. This CDR3 has 16 amino acids. CDR1 is MNHEY, CDR2 SVGAGI, per germline. CDR3 in DNA: TGTGCCAGCAGTTACTCGACGGGGGAGAGCTCCTACGAGCAGTACTTC. Translation gives CASSYSTGESSYEQYF.

The chain is built from TRBV2 and TRBJ2-3, with D maybe TRBD2 (5 bases). The CDR3 runs 12 residues. Germline CDR1 is SNHLY and CDR2 is FYNNEI. V was shortened by 7 bases and J by 5 bases, with 10 bases between the two germline ends. This CDR3 reads CASKRDQDTQYF. For the CDR3, the DNA is TGTGCCAGCAAGAGGGATCAAGATACGCAGTATTTT.

This CDR3 is CASSEALPGGASYEQYF. The CDR3 nucleotides are TGTGCCAGCAGTGAAGCGCTCCCGGGGGGGGCCTCCTACGAGCAGTACTTC. The chain is built from TRBV6-1 and TRBJ2-7; 8 bases are a match to TRBD2. Trimming removed 0 bases from V and 0 bases from J; junction bases left unmatched: 7. Germline V lookup: CDR1 MNHNS, CDR2 SASEGT. The CDR3 is 17 residues long.

The chain is built from TRBV2 and TRBJ2-3; TRBD1 aligns across 8 bases. CDR1 is SNHLY and CDR2 is FYNNEI in the germline V gene. The trim removed 5 bases at V and 5 bases at J, leaving 3 bases unmatched. CDR3 size: 13 residues. The CDR3 DNA sequence: TGTGCCAGCAGTATACAGGGGGGAGATACGCAGTATTTT. Translating it yields CASSIQGGDTQYF.

As regards this clone: Other nucleotide sequences in the sample specify the same CDR3. This chain links TRBV30 with TRBJ2-7; D is undetermined. Trimming cost V 3 bases and J 1 base, with 4 bases left between them. The CDR3 sequence is 11 residues long. Germline assignment: CDR1 GTSNPN and CDR2 SVGIG (reference sequence). The CDR3 region is CAWSLSYEQYF. CDR3 nucleotide sequence: TGTGCCTGGAGCTTGTCCTACGAGCAGTACTTC.

This chain uses TRBV9 with TRBJ2-5, with TRBD1 matching over 7 bases. The CDR3 length is 13 residues. Germline values: CDR1 SGDLS, CDR2 YYNGEE. Trimming cost V 3 bases and J 5 bases; bases outside gene matches: 4. Here the CDR3 DNA reads TGTGCCAGCAGCGCTGACAGGGCCGAGACCCAGTACTTC. This codes for CASSADRAETQYF.

This rearrangement joins TRBV9 to TRBJ2-1, with TRBD2 matching over 9 bases. V was clipped by 0 bases and J by 4 bases; unmatched bases: 5. The CDR3 runs to 16 residues. CDR1 and CDR2 from the germline V gene are SGDLS and YYNGEE. CDR3 sequence: CASSVGGLAGYNEQFF. The CDR3 nucleotides are TGTGCCAGCAGCGTAGGTGGGCTAGCGGGATACAATGAGCAGTTCTTC.

This chain connects TRBV7-9 to TRBJ1-1, with 7 positions matching TRBD1. The CDR3 is 17 amino acids. The germline CDR1 and CDR2 sequences are SEHNR and FQNEAQ (reference sequence). Trimming took 5 bases from V and 2 from J; bases not matched to a gene: 14. Here the CDR3 reads CASSPSMQGVHNTEAFF. CDR3 sequence (DNA): TGTGCCAGCAGCCCTAGTATGCAGGGGGTTCATAACACTGAAGCTTTCTTT.

The chain joins TRBV7-8 to TRBJ2-7; 9 bases are a match to TRBD2. The CDR3 is 17 residues long. Germline V gives CDR1 SGHVS, CDR2 FQNEAQ. V shed 2 bases and J 4 bases; nucleotides not matched to a gene: 12. The CDR3 reads CASSLQKLASGIYEQYF. The CDR3 DNA sequence: TGTGCCAGCAGCTTACAGAAATTGGCTAGCGGGATTTACGAGCAGTACTTC. The full variable domain, its missing parts supplied by reference TRBV7-8 and TRBJ2-7, is GAGVSQSPRYKVAKRGQDVALRCDPISGHVSLFWYQQALGQGPEFLTYFQNEAQLDKSGLPSDRFFAERPEGSVSTLKIQRTQQEDSAVYLCASSLQKLASGIYEQYFGPGTRLTVT.

Comment on this clone: Different DNA sequences within this sample yield the same CDR3. CDR3 bases: TGTGCCAGCAGTGAAGCGGGAGGGCGGGAGACCCAGTACTTC. Residues: CASSEAGGRETQYF. J is TRBJ2-5 and V is TRBV6-1; 7 bases fit TRBD2. J gave up 5 bases and V 0 bases, and 3 bases lay outside the gene matches. Germline V gene sequence: CDR1 MNHNS, CDR2 SASEGT. This CDR3 region has 14 residues.